The 2 T cell receptor beta chains below come from one sample, sequenced in a study of blood T cell repertoires in COVID-19. Measured with immunoSEQ multiplex PCR; TCRdb has only the in-frame clones, and not every one. The repertoire holds approximately 74,000 clones, with approximately 90% as singletons. Sequenced input: peripheral blood. All receptors derive from a woman aged 55-70 years with acute or convalescent COVID-19.

CDR3 loop: CASSKAGGAYNEQFF. The DNA for the CDR3 is TGTGCCAGTAGTAAGGCAGGGGGCGCCTACAATGAGCAGTTCTTC. This chain connects TRBV19 to TRBJ2-1, with 8 positions matching TRBD1. This CDR3 contains 15 residues. J gave up 2 bases and V 4 bases, and 4 bases lay outside the gene matches. Germline V CDR1 and CDR2: LNHDA, SQIVND (reference sequence).

This sequence joins TRBV6-1 and TRBJ1-6; unclear D gene. Trimming removed 5 bases at V and 7 bases at J, with 12 bases between. The CDR3 length is 14 residues. Germline V gene lookup returns CDR1 MNHNS and CDR2 SASEGT. The CDR3 loop is CASSRTIANSPLHF. The CDR3 DNA reads as TGTGCCAGCAGTAGAACGATAGCGAATTCACCCCTCCACTTT.